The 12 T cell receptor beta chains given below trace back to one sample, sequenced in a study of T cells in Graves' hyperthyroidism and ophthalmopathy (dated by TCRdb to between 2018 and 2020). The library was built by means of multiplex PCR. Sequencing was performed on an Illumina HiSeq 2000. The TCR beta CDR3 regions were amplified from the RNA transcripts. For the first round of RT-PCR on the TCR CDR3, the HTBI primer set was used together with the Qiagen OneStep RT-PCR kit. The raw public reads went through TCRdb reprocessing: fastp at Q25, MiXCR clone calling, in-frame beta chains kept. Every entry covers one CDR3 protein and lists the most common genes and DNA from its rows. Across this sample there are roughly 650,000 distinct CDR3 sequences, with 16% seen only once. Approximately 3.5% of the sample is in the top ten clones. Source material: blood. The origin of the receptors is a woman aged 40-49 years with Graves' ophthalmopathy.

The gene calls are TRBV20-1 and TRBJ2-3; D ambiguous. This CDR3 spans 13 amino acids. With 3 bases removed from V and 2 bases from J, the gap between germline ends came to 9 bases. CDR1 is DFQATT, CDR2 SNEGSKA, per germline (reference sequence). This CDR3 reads CSASELITDTQYF. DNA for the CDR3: TGCAGTGCTAGCGAACTAATCACAGATACGCAGTATTTT.

Written as DNA, the CDR3 is TGTGCCACGGCCCCTACAGGGCCCCACGCGGGAGAGACCCAGTACTTC. It translates to CATAPTGPHAGETQYF. This chain connects TRBV19 to TRBJ2-5; weak D call: TRBD1 (6 bases). V lost 10 bases and J 4 bases, leaving 25 bases between the germline ends. CDR3 length: 16 residues. Germline V gene lookup returns CDR1 LNHDA and CDR2 SQIVND (reference sequence).

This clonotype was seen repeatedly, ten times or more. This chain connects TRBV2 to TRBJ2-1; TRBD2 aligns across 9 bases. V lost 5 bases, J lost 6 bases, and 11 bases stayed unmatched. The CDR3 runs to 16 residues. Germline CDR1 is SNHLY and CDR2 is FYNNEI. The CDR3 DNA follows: TGTGCCAGCAGTCCTACTTCGGGCGGGAGGGGCAATGAGCAGTTCTTC. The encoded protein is CASSPTSGGRGNEQFF.

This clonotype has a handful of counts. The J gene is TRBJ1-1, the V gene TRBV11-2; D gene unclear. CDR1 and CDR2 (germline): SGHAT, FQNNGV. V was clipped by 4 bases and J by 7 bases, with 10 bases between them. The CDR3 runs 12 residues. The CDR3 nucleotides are TGTGCCAGCAGCTCCCAAGGACTTGAAGCTTTCTTT. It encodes CASSSQGLEAFF.

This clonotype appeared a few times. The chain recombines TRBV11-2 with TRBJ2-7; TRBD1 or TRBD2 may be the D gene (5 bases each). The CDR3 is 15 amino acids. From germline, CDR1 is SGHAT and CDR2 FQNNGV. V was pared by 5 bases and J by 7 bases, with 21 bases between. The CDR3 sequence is CASSRTAGTSGEQYF. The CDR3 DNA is TGTGCCAGCAGCCGGACTGCCGGGACCTCGGGGGAGCAGTACTTC.

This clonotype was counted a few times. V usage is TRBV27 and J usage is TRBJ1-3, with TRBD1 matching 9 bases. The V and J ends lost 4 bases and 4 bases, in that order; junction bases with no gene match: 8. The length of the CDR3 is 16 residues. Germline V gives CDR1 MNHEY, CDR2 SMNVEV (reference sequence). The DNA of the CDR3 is TGTGCCAGCAGTTCCCGGACAGGGGTGAGAGGAAACACCATATATTTT. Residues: CASSSRTGVRGNTIYF.

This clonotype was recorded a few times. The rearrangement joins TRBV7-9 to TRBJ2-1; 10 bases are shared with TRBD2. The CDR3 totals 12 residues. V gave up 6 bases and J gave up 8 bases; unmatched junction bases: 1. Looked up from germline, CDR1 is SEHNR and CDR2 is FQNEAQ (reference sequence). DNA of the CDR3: TGTGCCAGCAGGCTAGCGGGAGATGAGCAGTTCTTC. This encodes CASRLAGDEQFF.

The CDR3 region has the DNA TGTGCCAGTAGGCAGGCACTCACGAACGAGCAGTACTTC. Its translation: CASRQALTNEQYF. This chain uses TRBV19 with TRBJ2-7; no definite D call. V gave up 6 bases and J gave up 5 bases, with 14 bases separating them. The germline V gene has CDR1 LNHDA and CDR2 SQIVND (reference sequence). The CDR3 covers 13 residues.

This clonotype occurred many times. The CDR3 loop is CASSLVWGLNTEAFF. The CDR3 DNA sequence: TGCGCCAGCAGCTTGGTTTGGGGGCTCAACACTGAAGCTTTCTTT. The rearrangement uses TRBV5-1 and TRBJ1-1; D possibly corresponds to TRBD1 (6 bases). The ends were cut back, 0 bases at V and 2 bases at J, with 11 bases in the middle. CDR1 and CDR2 (germline): SGHRS, YFSETQ. This CDR3 is 15 amino acids long.

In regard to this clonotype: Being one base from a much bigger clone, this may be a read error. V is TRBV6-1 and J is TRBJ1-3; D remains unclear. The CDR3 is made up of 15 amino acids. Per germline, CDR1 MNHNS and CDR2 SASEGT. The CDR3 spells CASSESEDSGNTMYF. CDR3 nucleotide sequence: TGTGCCAGCAGTGAATCAGAAGACTCTGGAAACACCATGTATTTT.

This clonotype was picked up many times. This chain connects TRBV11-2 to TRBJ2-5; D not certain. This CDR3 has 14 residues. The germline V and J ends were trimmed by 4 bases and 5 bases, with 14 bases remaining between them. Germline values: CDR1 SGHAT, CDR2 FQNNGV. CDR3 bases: TGTGCCAGCAGCTCCCCGACAAAATGGGAGACCCAGTACTTC. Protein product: CASSSPTKWETQYF.

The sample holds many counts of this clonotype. CDR3: CASSQEDRGGDYGYTF. CDR3 nucleotides: TGCGCCAGCAGCCAAGAGGACAGGGGAGGTGACTATGGCTACACCTTC. The rearrangement joins TRBV4-1 to TRBJ1-2, with 9 nucleotides matching TRBD1. Germline-derived CDR1 and CDR2 are MGHRA and YSYEKL. V gave up 0 bases and J gave up 3 bases; unmatched junction bases: 5. The CDR3 consists of 16 residues.